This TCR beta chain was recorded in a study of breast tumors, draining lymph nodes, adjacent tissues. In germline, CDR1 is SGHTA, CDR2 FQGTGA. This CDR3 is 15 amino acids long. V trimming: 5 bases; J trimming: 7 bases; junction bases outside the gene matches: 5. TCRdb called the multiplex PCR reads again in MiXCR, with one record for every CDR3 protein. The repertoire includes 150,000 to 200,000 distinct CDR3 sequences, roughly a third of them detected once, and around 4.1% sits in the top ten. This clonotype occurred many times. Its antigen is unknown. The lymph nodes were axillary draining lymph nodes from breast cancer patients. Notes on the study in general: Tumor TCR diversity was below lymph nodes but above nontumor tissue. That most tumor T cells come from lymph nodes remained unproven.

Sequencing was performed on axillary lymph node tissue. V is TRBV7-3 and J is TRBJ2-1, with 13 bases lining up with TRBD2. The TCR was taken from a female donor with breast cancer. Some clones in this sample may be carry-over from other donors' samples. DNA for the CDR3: TGTGCCAGCAGCCCCCTGGGACTAGCGGGGAATGAGCAGTTCTTC. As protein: CASSPLGLAGNEQFF.